This T cell receptor beta chain was identified during a study of lymphopenia after photon versus proton radiotherapy. Germline-derived CDR1 and CDR2 are MNHNS and SASEGT. The CDR3 sequence is 14 residues long. With 4 bases removed from V and 2 bases from J, the gap between germline ends came to 9 bases. Study conclusions and caveats: Better survival with proton therapy was suggested as possible, not demonstrated. Post-nadir TCR diversity decline inversely tracked overall survival among those who died. Proton therapy kept repertoires fairly stable, unlike photons, which gained effector/memory cells.

About this clone: What it binds is unknown.

Using immunoSEQ multiplex PCR, the repertoire was profiled, and TCRdb retains in-frame clones only, with some absent. This table holds tens of thousands of clones, about 87% found once. This TCR was recovered from a woman in her seventies with pancreatic cancer. The chain is built from TRBV6-1 and TRBJ2-1; tentatively, D is TRBD1 (6 bases). The source was peripheral blood, collected from a patient treated with proton-based radiotherapy. DNA for the CDR3: TGTGCCAGCAGTGCCGACAGGACCTACAATGAGCAGTTCTTC. Translation: CASSADRTYNEQFF.